The 17 T cell receptor beta chains presented below share a single source sample, sequenced in a study of T cell changes during pregnancy in multiple sclerosis. Assay: immunoSEQ multiplex PCR; the TCRdb copy retains only in-frame clones and omits some. This sample yields 75,000 to 100,000 clones, of which approximately 92% are seen a single time; approximately 2% belongs to the top ten. The sequences come from peripheral blood, collected after pregnancy. The receptors were gathered from a female donor with multiple sclerosis, enrolled in a pregnancy study.

This rearrangement joins TRBV6-5 to TRBJ2-7; possibly TRBD1 for D (6 bases). The germline V gene has CDR1 MNHEY and CDR2 SVGAGI. Trimming shortened V by 9 bases and J by 4 bases, and 13 bases separated the two germline ends. The CDR3 runs 12 residues. CDR3 sequence: CASSFTGYEQYF. In nucleotides, the CDR3 is TGTGCCAGTTCTTTCACAGGGTACGAGCAGTACTTC.

The CDR3 nucleotides are TGTGCCTGGGGACAGGACTACGAGCAGTACTTC. It codes for CAWGQDYEQYF. The chain uses TRBV30 and TRBJ2-7; 7 positions match TRBD1. The CDR3 runs to 11 residues. Losses at the gene ends were 5 bases for V and 3 bases for J; bases not matched to a gene: 1. From germline, CDR1 is GTSNPN and CDR2 SVGIG (reference sequence).

This sequence joins TRBV7-9 and TRBJ1-2, with TRBD1 matching 7 bases. CDR3 length: 13 residues. V gave up 4 bases and J gave up 4 bases; unmatched junction bases: 3. Looked up from germline, CDR1 is SEHNR and CDR2 is FQNEAQ (reference sequence). The DNA of the CDR3 is TGTGCCAGCAGCTCGACAGGGAGCTATGGCTACACCTTC. Its protein product is CASSSTGSYGYTF.

With respect to this clone: This CDR3 is also generated by other DNA sequences in the sample. This rearrangement joins TRBV18 to TRBJ2-5; the D gene is possibly TRBD1 (5 bases). The CDR3 totals 12 residues. From germline, CDR1 is KGHSH and CDR2 LQKENI. V lost 2 bases to trimming and J lost 4 bases, with 5 bases between them. In nucleotides, the CDR3 is TGTGCCAGCTCACCAAGGGGAGAGACCCAGTACTTC. It specifies CASSPRGETQYF. The full variable domain, completed using reference TRBV18 and TRBJ2-5, is NAGVMQNPRHLVRRRGQEARLRCSPMKGHSHVYWYRQLPEEGLKFMVYLQKENIIDESGMPKERFSAEFPKEGPSILRIQQVVRGDSAAYFCASSPRGETQYFGPGTRLLVL.

The chain is built from TRBV6-1 and TRBJ2-2; 12 bases align to TRBD2. The CDR3 spans 14 residues. V was pared by 8 bases and J by 3 bases, with 1 base of the junction left unmatched. The germline V gene has CDR1 MNHNS and CDR2 SASEGT. CDR3 in amino acids: CASLAGGDTGELFF. Written as DNA, the CDR3 is TGTGCCAGCCTAGCGGGGGGGGACACCGGGGAGCTGTTTTTT.

The V gene is TRBV7-9, the J gene TRBJ2-1, with D possibly matching TRBD2 (5 bases). V lost 5 bases and J 0 bases, leaving 14 bases between the germline ends. Germline values: CDR1 SEHNR, CDR2 FQNEAQ (reference sequence). The CDR3 runs 16 residues. Here the CDR3 reads CASSAQSGTSYNEQFF. The CDR3 DNA follows: TGTGCCAGCAGCGCACAGAGCGGTACCTCCTACAATGAGCAGTTCTTC.

CDR3: CASSLGPGDAVGRGYTF. Written as DNA, the CDR3 is TGTGCCAGCAGCTTAGGCCCGGGGGACGCGGTCGGGCGTGGCTACACCTTC. The rearrangement uses TRBV7-8 and TRBJ1-2; a possible D gene is TRBD1 (5 bases). Germline lookup yields CDR1 SGHVS and CDR2 FQNEAQ. This CDR3 spans 17 amino acids. Trimming stripped 1 base from V and 7 bases from J, with 22 bases between.

This clone was observed a single time. This rearrangement joins TRBV18 to TRBJ2-7, with TRBD1 identical over 8 bases. The germline CDR1 and CDR2 sequences are KGHSH and LQKENI. The CDR3 contains 12 residues. Trimming cost V 8 bases and J 4 bases; bases outside gene matches: 4. The CDR3 is CASRTGRYEQYF. The CDR3 DNA reads TGTGCCAGCAGGACAGGGCGGTACGAGCAGTACTTC.

This clone was detected only once. This CDR3 is CASSPTGAGPFIGGYTF. The DNA of the CDR3 is TGTGCCAGCTCACCAACAGGGGCTGGCCCATTTATTGGTGGCTACACCTTC. This chain links TRBV18 with TRBJ1-2, with TRBD1 matching 7 bases. J lost 7 bases, V lost 2 bases, and 16 bases had no gene match. In germline, CDR1 is KGHSH, CDR2 LQKENI. The CDR3 covers 17 residues.

J is TRBJ1-5 and V is TRBV5-1; 7 nucleotides line up with TRBD1. The CDR3 extends over 15 amino acids. V was clipped by 0 bases and J by 3 bases; unmatched bases: 3. CDR1 and CDR2 (germline): SGHRS, YFSETQ. For the CDR3, the DNA is TGCGCCAGCAGCTTGGCTGGGACAGTCAATCAGCCCCAGCATTTT. Amino acids: CASSLAGTVNQPQHF.

The V call is TRBV12-1, the J call TRBJ2-7; the table gives TRBD1 as D, unverified against the DNA. TRBV12-1 is annotated as a pseudogene. The CDR3 totals 15 residues. The CDR3 reads CASSFLTGCSYEQYF. For the CDR3, the DNA is TGTGCCAGCAGCTTTCTGACAGGGTGCTCCTACGAGCAGTACTTC.

This clone was recorded a few times. The V and J genes are TRBV7-9 and TRBJ2-3; maybe TRBD1 (5 bases). Germline CDR1 SEHNR, CDR2 FQNEAQ (reference sequence). The CDR3 is 13 residues long. V lost 4 bases and J 4 bases, leaving 9 bases between the germline ends. The CDR3 reads CASSSGYADTQYF. The DNA for the CDR3 is TGTGCCAGCAGCTCAGGGTATGCAGATACGCAGTATTTT. Combining the CDR3 with reference TRBV7-9 and TRBJ2-3 gives the whole variable domain DTGVSQNPRHKITKRGQNVTFRCDPISEHNRLYWYRQTLGQGPEFLTYFQNEAQLEKSRLLSDRFSAERPKGSFSTLEIQRTEQGDSAMYLCASSSGYADTQYFGPGTRLTVL.

The CDR3 DNA reads TGTGCCTGGAGGGGAGGGGGTTCTGGAAACACCATATATTTT. This translates into CAWRGGGSGNTIYF. The rearrangement uses TRBV30 and TRBJ1-3; D might be TRBD1 (6 bases). Looked up from germline, CDR1 is GTSNPN and CDR2 is SVGIG (reference sequence). V was cut by 3 bases and J by 1 base, with 10 bases left in between. This CDR3 is 14 amino acids long.

The V gene is TRBV6-5, the J gene TRBJ2-7; tentative D call: TRBD1 (5 bases). V was trimmed by 2 bases and J by 0 bases, leaving 11 bases between them. This CDR3 region has 15 residues. The germline gives CDR1 MNHEY, CDR2 SVGAGI. CDR3: CASSYQAGSSYEQYF. Written as DNA, the CDR3 is TGTGCCAGCAGTTACCAGGCAGGGTCCTCCTACGAGCAGTACTTC.

This chain uses TRBV5-1 with TRBJ1-4; D gene uncertain. Trimming stripped 0 bases from V and 6 bases from J, with 12 bases between. The CDR3 sequence is 15 residues long. The V gene's germline CDR1 is SGHRS and CDR2 YFSETQ. The CDR3, as DNA: TGCGCCAGCAGCTTGGAAGCTTTCCGCGATGAAAAACTGTTTTTT. This codes for CASSLEAFRDEKLFF.

J is TRBJ2-5 and V is TRBV27, with a weak D call TRBD2 (5 bases). The CDR3 has 13 residues. V gave up 4 bases and J gave up 7 bases, with 13 bases separating them. Germline CDR1 MNHEY, CDR2 SMNVEV (reference sequence). The CDR3 region is CASSWDPRGTQYF. In DNA form, the CDR3 reads TGTGCCAGCAGTTGGGATCCCCGGGGGACCCAGTACTTC.

This clone is a singleton in its sample. The chain is built from TRBV5-5 and TRBJ1-2, with unresolved D. V lost 2 bases to trimming and J lost 2 bases, with 10 bases between them. The germline V gene encodes CDR1 SGHKS and CDR2 YYEKEE (reference sequence). CDR3 length: 14 residues. CDR3 nucleotide sequence: TGTGCCAGCAGCTTTTACGACGGGAACTATGGCTACACCTTC. This sequence encodes CASSFYDGNYGYTF.